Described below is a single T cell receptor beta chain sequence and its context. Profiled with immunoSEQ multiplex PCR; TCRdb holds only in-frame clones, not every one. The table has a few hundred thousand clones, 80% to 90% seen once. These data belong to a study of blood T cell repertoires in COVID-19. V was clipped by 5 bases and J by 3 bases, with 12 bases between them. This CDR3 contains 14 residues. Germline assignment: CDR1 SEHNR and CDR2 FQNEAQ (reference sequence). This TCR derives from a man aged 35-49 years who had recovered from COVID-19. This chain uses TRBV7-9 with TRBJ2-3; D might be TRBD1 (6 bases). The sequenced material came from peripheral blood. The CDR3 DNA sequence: TGTGCCAGCAGCCTCCGACAGGCTACAGATACGCAGTATTTT. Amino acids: CASSLRQATDTQYF.